The present T cell receptor beta chain was sequenced within a study of cytotoxic CD8 clonotypes in ibrutinib-treated CLL. The study's findings and limits: Sampling of sustained-remission and progressing patients occurred at differing times.

About this clone: The antigen is unknown.

There are 14 residues in the CDR3. Germline values: CDR1 LNHDA, CDR2 SQIVND (reference sequence). V was cut by 5 bases and J by 3 bases, with 14 bases left in between. Profiled with immunoSEQ multiplex PCR; TCRdb holds only in-frame clones, not every one. The sample has over 70,000 clones; roughly 77% are singletons. The receptor was isolated from a human donor with chronic lymphocytic leukemia. The sequenced sample was PBMCs, obtained after 12 months of ibrutinib treatment. V is TRBV19 and J is TRBJ2-7; tentative D call: TRBD1 (5 bases). In DNA form, the CDR3 reads TGTGCCAGTAGTGGTCAGGACACAGACTACGAGCAGTACTTC. It yields the protein CASSGQDTDYEQYF.